The 7 T cell receptor beta chains reported below all come from one sample, sequenced in a study of blood T cell repertoires in COVID-19. Sequencing was performed with immunoSEQ multiplex PCR; in TCRdb, only in-frame clones are kept and a portion is missing. The sample has fewer than 250,000 clones, around 88% seen once. Sequences were obtained from peripheral blood. The receptors originated from a middle-aged man with active or convalescent COVID-19.

V is TRBV27 and J is TRBJ1-2; 8 nucleotides line up with TRBD1. In germline, CDR1 is MNHEY, CDR2 SMNVEV (reference sequence). Trimming cost V 5 bases and J 4 bases; bases outside gene matches: 18. This CDR3 has 18 residues. In DNA form, the CDR3 reads TGTGCCAGCAGTACCTTCTCCGGGACAGGCGAGTTTACCTATGGCTACACCTTC. Its protein is CASSTFSGTGEFTYGYTF.

This clone has just a few counts. The chain employs TRBV5-6 and TRBJ1-5; TRBD1 matches 7 bases. The J segment lost 2 bases and the V segment lost 4 bases, leaving 15 bases of the junction unmatched. CDR3 size: 18 residues. CDR1 and CDR2 from the germline V gene are SGHDT and YYEEEE. Here the CDR3 DNA reads TGTGCCAGCAGCCGCTGGACAGGTGGGGTTGTCGGCAATCAGCCCCAGCATTTT. This translates into CASSRWTGGVVGNQPQHF.

This chain joins TRBV5-1 and TRBJ2-5, with D possibly TRBD1 on 6 matching bases. The germline V and J ends were trimmed by 2 bases and 0 bases, with 11 bases remaining between them. Per germline, CDR1 SGHRS and CDR2 YFSETQ. There are 15 residues in the CDR3. In DNA form, the CDR3 reads TGCGCCAGCAGCTTACAGGGTCAATACCAAGAGACCCAGTACTTC. This codes for CASSLQGQYQETQYF. Full variable domain (remainder filled in from reference TRBV5-1 and TRBJ2-5): KAGVTQTPRYLIKTRGQQVTLSCSPISGHRSVSWYQQTPGQGLQFLFEYFSETQRNKGNFPGRFSGRQFSNSRSEMNVSTLELGDSALYLCASSLQGQYQETQYFGPGTRLLVL.

The gene calls are TRBV6-2 or TRBV6-3 and TRBJ2-7; 11 nucleotides align to TRBD1. Germline V gene sequence: CDR1 MNHEY, CDR2 SVGEGT. Trimming removed 5 bases from V and 3 bases from J; junction bases left unmatched: 3. The CDR3 has 14 residues. CDR3 DNA sequence: TGTGCCAGCAGTAGGACAGGGGGCCGCTACGAGCAGTACTTC. Its translation: CASSRTGGRYEQYF.

The chain has TRBV5-1 and TRBJ1-1; no clear D gene. CDR3 length equals 13 residues. V lost 3 bases and J lost 4, with 10 bases in between. CDR1 is SGHRS and CDR2 is YFSETQ in the germline V gene. The CDR3 region is CASSYNSGTEAFF. The CDR3 nucleotides are TGCGCCAGCAGCTATAACTCAGGCACTGAAGCTTTCTTT.

The chain joins TRBV6-5 to TRBJ1-4; D possibly corresponds to TRBD1 (5 bases). The CDR3 has 15 residues. V was trimmed by 5 bases and J by 0 bases, leaving 10 bases between them. Per germline, CDR1 MNHEY and CDR2 SVGAGI. CDR3 sequence: CASSHRRATNEKLFF. Here the CDR3 DNA reads TGTGCCAGCAGTCACCGCAGGGCAACTAATGAAAAACTGTTTTTT.

This chain links TRBV5-4 with TRBJ1-2; D is ambiguous. Trimming cost V 1 base and J 1 base, with 5 bases left between them. Germline V gene data show CDR1 as SGHNT and CDR2 as YYREEE (reference sequence). The CDR3 is made up of 13 amino acids. CDR3 region: CASSLPSNYGYTF. The CDR3 nucleotides read TGTGCCAGCAGCTTGCCCAGTAACTATGGCTACACCTTC.